These 32 T cell receptor beta chains were sequenced from one sample in a study of human thymus T cells. Clones were read by immunoSEQ multiplex PCR, and TCRdb kept only the in-frame ones, dropping some. This sample has tens of thousands of clones, with 90% to 95% found just once. Resections obtained during corrective heart surgery supplied the thymus tissue. Sequenced input: thymus tissue. These receptors originate from a girl under three years old with a congenital heart defect but otherwise immunologically healthy.

The V gene is TRBV5-1, the J gene TRBJ2-1; TRBD2 matches at 11 bases. Germline CDR1 reads SGHRS; CDR2 reads YFSETQ. After removal of 0 bases from V and 5 bases from J, the junction contained 22 bases not matched to a gene. CDR3 length: 22 residues. CDR3 DNA sequence: TGCGCCAGCAGCTTGGCTTGGTGGCGTCGGACTAGCGGGCCCCAATCGAACAATGAGCAGTTCTTC. Amino acid sequence: CASSLAWWRRTSGPQSNNEQFF.

The chain has TRBV28 and TRBJ2-3; D tentatively fits TRBD1 or TRBD2 (6 bases each). The V gene lost 3 bases and the J gene lost 2 bases, with 15 bases spanning the gap. CDR1 is MDHEN and CDR2 is SYDVKM in the germline V gene. CDR3 length: 16 amino acids. The CDR3 DNA reads TGTGCCAGCAGTTTCCCCGGGGGCGGTATCACAGATACGCAGTATTTT. Protein product: CASSFPGGGITDTQYF.

The DNA for the CDR3 is TGTGCCAGCAGGGGGCGCGGAGAGACCCAGTACTTC. Residues: CASRGRGETQYF. The gene calls are TRBV25-1 and TRBJ2-5, with D possibly matching TRBD1 (5 bases). This CDR3 comprises 12 residues. V was clipped by 6 bases and J by 4 bases, with 9 bases between them. Germline CDR1 MGHDK, CDR2 SYGVNS.

CDR3 amino acids: CASSLRQGGGTEAFF. Here the CDR3 DNA reads TGTGCCAGCAGCTTGAGACAGGGCGGAGGCACTGAAGCTTTCTTT. This chain joins TRBV5-6 and TRBJ1-1, with TRBD1 matching over 7 bases. The germline V gene encodes CDR1 SGHDT and CDR2 YYEEEE. J was trimmed by 4 bases and V by 1 base; bases with no gene match: 7. The CDR3 contains 15 residues.

The chain carries TRBV7-9 and TRBJ1-1, with TRBD1 matching 8 bases. This CDR3 has 15 amino acids. Germline CDR1 reads SEHNR; CDR2 reads FQNEAQ (reference sequence). The ends lost 5 bases at V and 5 bases at J; junction bases unmatched: 10. CDR3: CASSRIRTGRTEAFF. CDR3 DNA sequence: TGTGCCAGCAGCCGTATCCGGACAGGGCGGACTGAAGCTTTCTTT.

The CDR3 region has the DNA TGTGCCAGCAGTGCCGGTGATAGGATTAAACTGTTTTTT. Amino acid sequence: CASSAGDRIKLFF. The rearrangement uses TRBV6-6 and TRBJ1-4; D is undetermined. CDR3 size: 13 residues. V was shortened by 5 bases and J by 11 bases, with 15 bases between the two germline ends. Germline assignment: CDR1 MNHNY and CDR2 SVGAGI (reference sequence).

The rearrangement uses TRBV15 and TRBJ2-3; possibly TRBD2 for D (5 bases). The germline gives CDR1 LNHNV, CDR2 YYDKDF (reference sequence). This CDR3 has 18 amino acids. Trimming cost V 5 bases and J 0 bases, with 21 bases left between them. CDR3 sequence reads: CATSGAPWRFSSTDTQYF. In DNA, the CDR3 is TGTGCCACCAGCGGAGCCCCCTGGAGGTTTTCTAGCACAGATACGCAGTATTTT.

CDR3 sequence reads: CASSAGGSGMDVWADTQYF. Here the CDR3 DNA reads TGTGCCAGCAGCGCAGGGGGTAGCGGGATGGATGTCTGGGCAGATACGCAGTATTTT. The rearrangement joins TRBV7-7 to TRBJ2-3, with D possibly TRBD2 on 8 matching bases. V dropped 5 bases and J dropped 4 bases, with 28 bases sitting between them. CDR3 size: 19 residues. Germline V gene data show CDR1 as SSHAT and CDR2 as FNYEAQ (reference sequence). The whole variable domain, remainder taken from reference TRBV7-7 and TRBJ2-3, is GAGVSQSPRYKVTKRGQDVTLRCDPISSHATLYWYQQALGQGPEFLTYFNYEAQPDKSGLPSDRFSAERPEGSISTLTIQRTEQRDSAMYRCASSAGGSGMDVWADTQYFGPGTRLTVL.

The chain has TRBV2 and TRBJ1-1; tentative D call: TRBD1 (6 bases). Germline V gene sequence: CDR1 SNHLY, CDR2 FYNNEI. V was cut by 8 bases and J by 1 base, with 14 bases left in between. The CDR3 has 14 amino acids. The CDR3 sequence: CASVVGHKNTEAFF. In DNA form, the CDR3 reads TGTGCCAGCGTAGTGGGACATAAGAACACTGAAGCTTTCTTT.

The chain carries TRBV10-3 and TRBJ1-3; 8 nucleotides line up with TRBD1. Germline V CDR1 and CDR2: ENHRY, SYGVKD. The ends lost 6 bases at V and 2 bases at J; junction bases unmatched: 9. CDR3 size: 16 residues. CDR3 DNA sequence: TGTGCCATCAGCCCCCTCCAGGGGGCAGCTGGAAACACCATATATTTT. Translation gives CAISPLQGAAGNTIYF.

The rearrangement uses TRBV7-3 and TRBJ2-5, with D unclear. Germline-derived CDR1 and CDR2 are SGHTA and FQGTGA. Trimming removed 5 bases from V and 5 bases from J, with 15 bases in between. This CDR3 comprises 14 residues. For the CDR3, the DNA is TGTGCCAGCAGCCCGTCGGGTAATGGGGAGACCCAGTACTTC. As protein: CASSPSGNGETQYF.

This chain connects TRBV19 to TRBJ2-7; the match to TRBD1 covers 8 bases. Unmatched junction bases numbered 7, after V lost 3 bases and J lost 3 bases. The CDR3 is 15 residues long. Germline loops: CDR1 LNHDA, CDR2 SQIVND (reference sequence). CDR3 loop: CASSIRTGSVYEQYF. The DNA of the CDR3 is TGTGCCAGTAGTATCCGGACAGGGTCTGTCTACGAGCAGTACTTC.

This clone came up once. The V and J genes are TRBV7-2 and TRBJ2-1; weak D call: TRBD2 (6 bases). Germline V gene sequence: CDR1 SGHTA, CDR2 FQGNSA. The CDR3 runs 13 residues. Trimming removed 5 bases from V and 7 bases from J, with 12 bases in between. The CDR3: CASSLRLGNEQFF. The CDR3 DNA is TGTGCCAGCAGCCTACGACTAGGAAATGAGCAGTTCTTC.

This clone came up once. V is TRBV28 and J is TRBJ1-4, with D unclear. Trimming removed 3 bases at V and 1 base at J, with 9 bases between. CDR3 size: 15 residues. CDR1 is MDHEN, CDR2 SYDVKM, per germline. The CDR3 reads CASSFGVGTNEKLFF. As DNA, the CDR3 is TGTGCCAGCAGTTTTGGGGTAGGAACTAATGAAAAACTGTTTTTT.

This CDR3 is CASSKGRTQYF. In DNA form, the CDR3 reads TGTGCCAGCAGCAAAGGTAGGACCCAGTACTTC. V and J are TRBV11-2 and TRBJ2-5; D gene uncertain. From germline, CDR1 is SGHAT and CDR2 FQNNGV. The CDR3 is 11 residues long. Trimming removed 5 bases from V and 7 bases from J, with 8 bases in between.

The chain links TRBV5-1 to TRBJ2-3; possibly TRBD1 for D (6 bases). The CDR3 extends over 14 amino acids. V lost 4 bases, J lost 2 bases, and 11 bases lay in between. Per germline, CDR1 SGHRS and CDR2 YFSETQ. CDR3 sequence: CASSIRTDTDTQYF. DNA of the CDR3: TGCGCCAGCAGCATTAGGACAGACACAGATACGCAGTATTTT.

The sample holds one count of this clone. The chain is built from TRBV25-1 and TRBJ1-1, with D possibly being TRBD1 (5 bases). The germline CDR1 and CDR2 sequences are MGHDK and SYGVNS. The CDR3 runs to 17 residues. Trimming left V 3 bases short and J 4 bases short, with 21 bases between. The DNA for the CDR3 is TGTGCCAGCAGTGACAACTCGCTCACAAACGGGGGCACTGAAGCTTTCTTT. It yields the protein CASSDNSLTNGGTEAFF.

The chain couples TRBV14 to TRBJ1-1, with 12 bases that match TRBD1. Germline V gene sequence: CDR1 SGHDN, CDR2 FVKESK. V gave up 5 bases and J gave up 6 bases; unmatched junction bases: 16. CDR3 length: 18 amino acids. This CDR3 is CASSSQAGTGGAEAEAFF. Here the CDR3 DNA reads TGTGCCAGCAGCTCCCAAGCCGGGACAGGGGGCGCAGAGGCTGAAGCTTTCTTT.

CDR3: CASSQEGGQPNTEAFF. The CDR3 region has the DNA TGCGCCAGCAGCCAAGAGGGGGGACAGCCGAACACTGAAGCTTTCTTT. The chain uses TRBV4-1 and TRBJ1-1, with 7 bases that match TRBD1. The junction had 5 bases not matched to a gene; V was cut back by 0 bases and J by 1 base. Per germline, CDR1 MGHRA and CDR2 YSYEKL. There are 16 residues in the CDR3.

The chain recombines TRBV5-1 with TRBJ1-1; TRBD1 is a possible D gene (6 bases). V lost 0 bases to trimming and J lost 11 bases, with 14 bases between them. CDR3 size: 13 residues. The germline V gene has CDR1 SGHRS and CDR2 YFSETQ. The CDR3 coding sequence is TGCGCCAGCAGCTTGGAACAGGGAAAGAGCGCTTTCTTT. Translating it yields CASSLEQGKSAFF.

This clone was observed once. In DNA, the CDR3 is TGCGCCAGCAGCCCCCGACCCGGACTAGCGGGAGGAAATGAGCAGTTCTTC. This encodes CASSPRPGLAGGNEQFF. V and J are TRBV4-3 and TRBJ2-1, with 14 bases identical to TRBD2. Germline loops: CDR1 LGHNA, CDR2 YSLEER. CDR3 length equals 17 residues. Trimming removed 4 bases from V and 7 bases from J; junction bases left unmatched: 9.

The rearrangement joins TRBV4-2 to TRBJ2-1; TRBD2 aligns across 13 bases. Germline CDR1 reads LGHNA; CDR2 reads YNFKEQ. Unmatched junction bases numbered 12, after V lost 0 bases and J lost 7 bases. CDR3 length equals 19 residues. CDR3 nucleotide sequence: TGTGCCAGCAGCCAAGACGGACTAGCGGGAGAAGGGTTCGAGAATGAGCAGTTCTTC. Translation gives CASSQDGLAGEGFENEQFF.

V gene TRBV7-9 combines with J gene TRBJ2-6; 12 nucleotides align to TRBD1. Trimming removed 5 bases from V and 3 bases from J; junction bases left unmatched: 8. The CDR3 is 18 residues long. Germline lookup yields CDR1 SEHNR and CDR2 FQNEAQ (reference sequence). CDR3 region: CASSPGDRGHGGANVLTF. CDR3 coding DNA: TGTGCCAGCAGCCCCGGGGACAGGGGGCACGGTGGGGCCAACGTCCTGACTTTC.

V usage is TRBV7-8 and J usage is TRBJ2-2; TRBD2 aligns across 9 bases. V lost 4 bases and J lost 3; bases outside the gene matches: 12. CDR1 is SGHVS and CDR2 is FQNEAQ in the germline V gene. This CDR3 has 18 residues. The CDR3 coding sequence is TGTGCCAGCAGCTCCCCGTGCGGGAGGGCGGAGGACACCGGGGAGCTGTTTTTT. Protein sequence: CASSSPCGRAEDTGELFF.

CDR3 amino acids: CASSPDRSHYGYTF. CDR3 DNA sequence: TGTGCCAGCAGCCCGGACAGGTCCCACTATGGCTACACCTTC. The chain has TRBV5-6 and TRBJ1-2, with 7 nucleotides matching TRBD1. Germline V gene data show CDR1 as SGHDT and CDR2 as YYEEEE. CDR3 size: 14 residues. V was clipped by 4 bases and J by 3 bases; unmatched bases: 6.

V gene TRBV9 combines with J gene TRBJ2-3; no clear D gene. This CDR3 spans 14 amino acids. Deletions cut 3 bases from V and 6 bases from J, with 14 bases between. Looked up from germline, CDR1 is SGDLS and CDR2 is YYNGEE. As DNA, the CDR3 is TGTGCCAGCAGCGGGCCCCCCCCAGCCGATACGCAGTATTTT. This encodes CASSGPPPADTQYF.

The chain has TRBV28 and TRBJ2-6, with 9 bases aligning to TRBD2. V was pared by 6 bases and J by 5 bases, with 8 bases of the junction left unmatched. The CDR3 sequence is 16 residues long. CDR1 and CDR2 from the germline V gene are MDHEN and SYDVKM. CDR3 amino acids: CASRRASGVRANVLTF. The CDR3 DNA follows: TGTGCCAGCAGGAGGGCTAGCGGGGTTCGGGCCAACGTCCTGACTTTC.

The chain carries TRBV10-2 and TRBJ2-7, with 7 bases fitting TRBD2. V dropped 5 bases and J dropped 3; count of bases not matched to a gene: 19. The CDR3 is made up of 18 amino acids. From germline, CDR1 is WSHSY and CDR2 SAAADI. CDR3 protein: CASSPASYSQRDVYEQYF. The CDR3 DNA is TGCGCCAGCAGTCCGGCCTCGTATTCACAGCGGGATGTCTACGAGCAGTACTTC.

V gene TRBV7-9 combines with J gene TRBJ2-7, with TRBD1 matching over 10 bases. The junction had 8 bases not matched to a gene; V was cut back by 6 bases and J by 9 bases. CDR3 length equals 13 residues. Germline loops: CDR1 SEHNR, CDR2 FQNEAQ (reference sequence). In nucleotides, the CDR3 is TGTGCCAGCAGTTCCGGGACAGGGGACGGGCAGTACTTC. Translating gives CASSSGTGDGQYF.

Of note for this clone: An end of the junction does not agree with germline; a read error may underlie this. The chain carries TRBV5-1 and TRBJ2-7; no clear D gene. The CDR3 contains 17 residues. CDR1 and CDR2 (germline): SGHRS, YFSETQ. The CDR3 loop reads CANSPLWTANDPYEQYF. The CDR3 coding sequence is TGCGCCAACAGCCCGCTTTGGACGGCCAACGATCCCTACGAGCAGTACTTC.

The V and J genes are TRBV7-3 and TRBJ1-2, with 8 positions matching TRBD1. With 1 base clipped from V and 4 bases from J, the junction kept 32 bases outside the gene matches. Germline-derived CDR1 and CDR2 are SGHTA and FQGTGA. CDR3 length: 24 amino acids. Here the CDR3 reads CASSLSLPDFRPRQGAELVYGYTF. DNA for the CDR3: TGTGCCAGCAGCTTAAGTCTCCCAGATTTCCGGCCTCGGCAGGGGGCTGAACTAGTCTATGGCTACACCTTC.

V gene TRBV4-1 combines with J gene TRBJ2-5; perhaps TRBD2 as D (6 bases). The CDR3 loop spans 21 amino acids. The V gene's germline CDR1 is MGHRA and CDR2 YSYEKL. Trimming cost V 0 bases and J 1 base, with 27 bases left between them. CDR3 loop: CASSQEGSMESGDTFQETQYF. CDR3 DNA sequence: TGCGCCAGCAGCCAAGAAGGATCGATGGAGTCGGGAGACACATTCCAAGAGACCCAGTACTTC.